Shown below are 24 T cell receptor beta chains from a single sample sequenced in a study of T cells after posttransplantation cyclophosphamide. Cyclophosphamide on days +3 and +4 followed busulfan-fludarabine conditioning and a marrow graft. Profiling relied on immunoSEQ multiplex PCR, and the TCRdb table lists in-frame clones only, not all of them. Observed are 4,500 to 5,500 clones, no singletons, with the top ten taking approximately 15%. Sample: PBMCs, taken after allogeneic stem cell transplant with posttransplant cyclophosphamide. These TCRs come from a female patient between 30 and 40 years old who received an allogeneic stem cell transplant from an unrelated donor, was CMV-positive, and had acute and chronic GVHD. Some T cells may originate from the graft donor.

The table lists this clone with many counts. The V call is TRBV2, the J call TRBJ2-7, with a tentative D call TRBD1 (5 bases). The CDR3 has 15 amino acids. CDR1 SNHLY and CDR2 FYNNEI come from the germline V gene. V was shortened by 4 bases and J by 0 bases, with 13 bases between the two germline ends. CDR3 coding DNA: TGTGCCAGCAGTGGGCCGACAGCGAGCTCCTACGAGCAGTACTTC. Its protein is CASSGPTASSYEQYF.

This clone was seen at least ten times. The chain carries TRBV6-1 and TRBJ1-5; possibly TRBD1 for D (5 bases). The CDR3 extends over 13 amino acids. Trimming took off 1 base at V and 6 bases at J, with 7 bases between the two ends. Germline-derived CDR1 and CDR2 are MNHNS and SASEGT. CDR3 DNA sequence: TGTGCCAGCAGTGAAGGGGGCGTTCAGCCCCAGCATTTT. Protein sequence: CASSEGGVQPQHF.

In its sample, this clone was seen many times. The rearrangement uses TRBV11-2 and TRBJ2-1; TRBD2 matches at 9 bases. Trimming cost V 5 bases and J 5 bases; bases outside gene matches: 7. CDR1 is SGHAT, CDR2 FQNNGV, per germline. The CDR3 covers 15 residues. CDR3 protein: CASSPHSGGDNEQFF. Written as DNA, the CDR3 is TGTGCCAGCAGCCCCCATAGCGGGGGAGACAATGAGCAGTTCTTC.

This clone was found many times. The chain combines TRBV25-1 with TRBJ2-3, with 12 bases identical to TRBD2. V dropped 5 bases and J dropped 2; count of bases not matched to a gene: 5. The germline V gene encodes CDR1 MGHDK and CDR2 SYGVNS. CDR3 length: 16 amino acids. The CDR3 sequence is CASSLLAGGPTDTQYF. The CDR3 DNA follows: TGTGCCAGCAGTCTACTAGCGGGAGGCCCCACAGATACGCAGTATTTT.

This clone was counted between two and nine times. The chain combines TRBV23-1 with TRBJ1-2, with 8 bases matching TRBD1. TRBV23-1 is an ORF; its function is uncertain. The ends lost 4 bases at V and 7 bases at J; junction bases unmatched: 20. The CDR3 totals 18 residues. For the CDR3, the DNA is TGCGCCAGCAGTCCCCCAGGACAGGGCAAGGGTAACTCCGGTGGCTACACCTTC. Its protein is CASSPPGQGKGNSGGYTF.

Ten or more counts support this clone. The V call is TRBV15, the J call TRBJ2-5, with 7 nucleotides matching TRBD2. Germline-derived CDR1 and CDR2 are LNHNV and YYDKDF (reference sequence). The CDR3 runs to 15 residues. Germline trimming cut 1 base from V and 2 bases from J; bases unmatched to any gene: 4. This chain's CDR3 is CATSRGWGGQETQYF. Written as DNA, the CDR3 is TGTGCCACCAGCAGAGGTTGGGGGGGGCAAGAGACCCAGTACTTC.

This clone appeared many times. This chain uses TRBV9 with TRBJ1-1, with D uncertain. The CDR3 has 14 amino acids. The germline V gene has CDR1 SGDLS and CDR2 YYNGEE. Trimming left V 4 bases short and J 3 bases short, with 13 bases between. The CDR3 DNA is TGTGCCAGCAGCCTACACGGGAGGGACACTGAAGCTTTCTTT. It codes for CASSLHGRDTEAFF.

By share, this clone ranks as large. The CDR3 region has the DNA TGTGCCAGCAGCCCCGGACAGAAAGAGACCCAGTACTTC. This translates into CASSPGQKETQYF. The chain couples TRBV7-9 to TRBJ2-5, with D possibly being TRBD1 (6 bases). V was cut by 5 bases and J by 3 bases, with 10 bases left in between. CDR3 length: 13 residues. Germline assignment: CDR1 SEHNR and CDR2 FQNEAQ (reference sequence).

This clone was seen repeatedly, ten times or more. The chain couples TRBV9 to TRBJ2-3; possibly TRBD2 for D (5 bases). V was clipped by 0 bases and J by 6 bases, with 11 bases between them. The length of the CDR3 is 14 residues. Germline lookup yields CDR1 SGDLS and CDR2 YYNGEE. The CDR3 sequence: CASSVGTGVDTQYF. CDR3 nucleotide sequence: TGTGCCAGCAGCGTAGGGACTGGGGTGGATACGCAGTATTTT. Full variable domain (remainder filled in from reference TRBV9 and TRBJ2-3): DSGVTQTPKHLITATGQRVTLRCSPRSGDLSVYWYQQSLDQGLQFLIQYYNGEERAKGNILERFSAQQFPDLHSELNLSSLELGDSALYFCASSVGTGVDTQYFGPGTRLTVL.

This clone appeared many times. V and J are TRBV6-5 and TRBJ2-3; tentatively, D is TRBD1 (5 bases). The V gene's germline CDR1 is MNHEY and CDR2 SVGAGI. The V gene lost 10 bases and the J gene lost 8 bases, with 19 bases spanning the gap. The CDR3 runs 13 residues. The CDR3 DNA is TGTGCCACCAATTCAGGGAAATTGGGTACGCAGTATTTT. This codes for CATNSGKLGTQYF.

The chain recombines TRBV4-1 with TRBJ2-5; a possible D gene is TRBD1 (5 bases). TRBJ2-7 explains the end of the DNA better; the J call may be wrong. The germline V gene has CDR1 MGHRA and CDR2 YSYEKL. The CDR3 consists of 14 residues. For the CDR3, the DNA is TGCGCCAGCAGCCAAGAAAGGCAGGGCCACGAGCAGTACTTC. This encodes CASSQERQGHEQYF.

There are many counts of this clone. The chain links TRBV2 to TRBJ1-5; D unresolved. V lost 6 bases and J lost 6, with 21 bases in between. CDR3 size: 16 residues. Germline CDR1 SNHLY, CDR2 FYNNEI. In nucleotides, the CDR3 is TGTGCCAGCAGCCTACCCTATTCTCATAGGAGTCAGCCCCAGCATTTT. Translated: CASSLPYSHRSQPQHF.

This clone was seen many times. This chain uses TRBV5-1 with TRBJ2-7, with a weak D call TRBD2 (5 bases). Germline lookup yields CDR1 SGHRS and CDR2 YFSETQ. V gave up 0 bases and J gave up 6 bases, with 7 bases separating them. This CDR3 is 12 amino acids long. DNA for the CDR3: TGCGCCAGCAGCTTGGAACGGGGCGAGCAGTACTTC. Its translation is CASSLERGEQYF.

The sample holds many counts of this clone. The chain employs TRBV2 and TRBJ1-1, with unresolved D. The CDR3 has 12 residues. V gave up 7 bases and J gave up 5 bases, with 11 bases separating them. Germline loops: CDR1 SNHLY, CDR2 FYNNEI. CDR3 sequence (DNA): TGTGCCAGCAATGTCAGGAAAACTGAAGCTTTCTTT. Protein sequence: CASNVRKTEAFF.

This clone was seen many times. This chain joins TRBV14 and TRBJ1-1, with D tentatively TRBD1 (5 bases). Looked up from germline, CDR1 is SGHDN and CDR2 is FVKESK. The CDR3 is 15 amino acids. V was trimmed by 0 bases and J by 1 base, leaving 9 bases between them. The CDR3 DNA reads TGTGCCAGCAGCCAAGAGACAGTCCGGAACACTGAAGCTTTCTTT. Protein: CASSQETVRNTEAFF. Looking up the rest from reference TRBV14 and TRBJ1-1 gives the full variable domain: EAGVTQFPSHSVIEKGQTVTLRCDPISGHDNLYWYRRVMGKEIKFLLHFVKESKQDESGMPNNRFLAERTGGTYSTLKVQPAELEDSGVYFCASSQETVRNTEAFFGQGTRLTVV.

In its sample, this clone was seen many times. CDR3 sequence: CASTTSGTYNEQFF. The CDR3 nucleotides read TGTGCCAGCACCACTAGCGGGACCTACAATGAGCAGTTCTTC. The rearrangement uses TRBV9 and TRBJ2-1; TRBD2 matches at 10 bases. V was pared by 6 bases and J by 2 bases, with 2 bases of the junction left unmatched. Germline CDR1 is SGDLS and CDR2 is YYNGEE. The CDR3 length is 14 residues.

This clone was counted at least ten times. This chain connects TRBV5-1 to TRBJ2-3, with TRBD2 matching 8 bases. The CDR3 runs 14 residues. After removal of 4 bases from V and 5 bases from J, the junction contained 6 bases not matched to a gene. Looked up from germline, CDR1 is SGHRS and CDR2 is YFSETQ. As DNA, the CDR3 is TGCGCCAGCAGCCCAGCGGGAGTAGGAGATACGCAGTATTTT. Translated, it gives CASSPAGVGDTQYF.

This clone was seen only a few times. A single base is all that separates this from a far larger clone, so a read error is likely. The chain joins TRBV6-9 to TRBJ1-2, with D possibly matching TRBD1 (6 bases). The V gene's germline CDR1 is MNHGY and CDR2 SVAAGI. Trimming cost V 9 bases and J 4 bases, with 33 bases left between them. This CDR3 region has 19 residues. The CDR3 reads CASSGWGGVNRLGSYGYTF. The DNA for the CDR3 is TGTGCCAGTAGTGGATGGGGGGGCGTGAACAGGCTGGGCTCCTATGGCTACACCTTC.

This clone was detected ten times or more. The rearrangement uses TRBV7-8 and TRBJ1-1, with 8 bases that match TRBD1. CDR3 length: 15 residues. The junction had 8 bases not matched to a gene; V was cut back by 2 bases and J by 6 bases. The V gene's germline CDR1 is SGHVS and CDR2 FQNEAQ. Here the CDR3 reads CASSLREQGVAEAFF. The CDR3, as DNA: TGTGCCAGCAGCTTAAGGGAACAGGGGGTAGCTGAAGCTTTCTTT. Drawing the rest from reference TRBV7-8 and TRBJ1-1, the complete variable domain is GAGVSQSPRYKVAKRGQDVALRCDPISGHVSLFWYQQALGQGPEFLTYFQNEAQLDKSGLPSDRFFAERPEGSVSTLKIQRTQQEDSAVYLCASSLREQGVAEAFFGQGTRLTVV.

In its sample, this clone was seen a few times. The rearrangement joins TRBV6-5 to TRBJ1-5; 7 bases align to TRBD1. Germline V gives CDR1 MNHEY, CDR2 SVGAGI. V dropped 6 bases and J dropped 0; count of bases not matched to a gene: 5. The CDR3 is 15 residues long. The CDR3, as DNA: TGTGCCAGCAGCCTGGGACAGTATAGCAATCAGCCCCAGCATTTT. Translating it yields CASSLGQYSNQPQHF.

In its sample, this clone was seen many times. The chain is built from TRBV2 and TRBJ2-1, with D tentatively TRBD1 (6 bases). V was cut by 3 bases and J by 5 bases, with 11 bases left in between. Germline-derived CDR1 and CDR2 are SNHLY and FYNNEI. The CDR3 consists of 14 residues. The CDR3 sequence: CASSDRTVHNEQFF. In DNA form, the CDR3 reads TGTGCCAGCAGTGACCGGACAGTCCACAATGAGCAGTTCTTC.

The sample holds many counts of this clone. V is TRBV28 and J is TRBJ2-1, with TRBD2 matching over 15 bases. The germline gives CDR1 MDHEN, CDR2 SYDVKM. The CDR3 length is 15 residues. J gave up 5 bases and V 5 bases, and 1 base lay outside the gene matches. CDR3 in DNA: TGTGCCAGCAGTCGGACTAGCGGGGGGGACAATGAGCAGTTCTTC. Its translation is CASSRTSGGDNEQFF.

This clone was recorded at least ten times. This chain uses TRBV7-3 with TRBJ1-1; TRBD1 agrees at 7 bases. CDR1 and CDR2 from the germline V gene are SGHTA and FQGTGA. The CDR3 is 13 amino acids. The J segment lost 5 bases and the V segment lost 1 base, leaving 1 base of the junction unmatched. This CDR3 reads CASSLMGQTEAFF. The CDR3 coding sequence is TGTGCCAGCAGCTTAATGGGACAGACTGAAGCTTTCTTT.

This clone was counted ten times or more. This chain connects TRBV6-6 to TRBJ1-2, with D unclear. Germline CDR1 and CDR2: MNHNY and SVGAGI (reference sequence). This CDR3 comprises 12 residues. Deletions cut 7 bases from V and 5 bases from J, with 11 bases between. CDR3 protein: CASTPGMYGYTF. In DNA form, the CDR3 reads TGTGCCAGCACCCCGGGGATGTATGGCTACACCTTC.